This TCR beta chain was identified in a study of cytomegalovirus exposure and HLA in healthy donors. The study, taken as a whole, reports: Later analysis associated a missense DCLRE1C variant with TCR beta V- and J-gene trimming. Some V segments could not be told apart, so they were left out, TRBV6-2 and TRBV6-3 among them.

A multiplex PCR was run with 60 Vbeta primers and 13 Jbeta primers. The data were produced by immunoSEQ multiplex PCR, yet TCRdb's version contains in-frame clones alone and is incomplete. Of 60,000 or so clones in the sample, 70% to 75% were seen once. About this clone itself: Its cognate antigen is unknown.

This CDR3 has 14 amino acids. The germline V gene has CDR1 SQVTM and CDR2 ANQGSEA. Trimming pared 6 bases from V and 1 base from J, leaving 10 bases between. Sequences were obtained from PBMCs. This receptor was taken from a man in his forties or fifties in good health and CMV-seropositive. V gene TRBV29-1 combines with J gene TRBJ2-6, with D possibly TRBD2 on 5 matching bases. The CDR3 DNA follows: TGCAGCGTGGACTTCGGGTCTGGGGCCAACGTCCTGACTTTC. It encodes CSVDFGSGANVLTF.